The 20 T cell receptor beta chains in this list originate from one sample, sequenced in a study of blood T cells in healthy people across ages. A sample-barcoded 5' primer and a J-beta primer mix were used in a second PCR of about 7 to 12 cycles. Via MiXCR, TCRdb re-called the 5' RACE reads, giving one row per CDR3 protein. The sample records some 750,000 distinct CDR3 sequences, about 24% being singletons. Sequenced: blood. These TCRs come from a man in his 70s in good health.

This clonotype was counted a few times. This sequence joins TRBV18 and TRBJ2-1; D perhaps matches TRBD1 (5 bases). V was pared by 5 bases and J by 8 bases, with 22 bases between. Germline V lookup: CDR1 KGHSH, CDR2 LQKENI. There are 16 residues in the CDR3. CDR3 region: CASSKARDILQDEQFF. The CDR3 DNA reads TGTGCCAGCTCAAAAGCCCGCGACATCCTACAGGATGAGCAGTTCTTC.

This clonotype was seen a few times. CDR3 in DNA: TGTGCCAGCAGACCTACCGGACTAGCGGGAGGGGCAGATACGCAGTATTTT. Translated, it gives CASRPTGLAGGADTQYF. This chain links TRBV7-9 with TRBJ2-3; 15 positions match TRBD2. CDR1 SEHNR and CDR2 FQNEAQ come from the germline V gene (reference sequence). This CDR3 comprises 17 residues. V shed 6 bases and J 4 bases; nucleotides not matched to a gene: 8.

A few counts support this clonotype. Since no conserved phenylalanine or tryptophan closes the CDR3, a read error is the likely cause. This chain uses TRBV20-1 with TRBJ2-3; D possibly corresponds to TRBD2 (6 bases). Trimming shortened V by 3 bases and J by 3 bases, and 16 bases separated the two germline ends. CDR3 length: 15 residues. The germline gives CDR1 DFQATT, CDR2 SNEGSKA (reference sequence). CDR3 coding DNA: TGCAGTGCTAGTGCGGGCTTGCGGGGAACAGATACGCAGTATTTG. Translation gives CSASAGLRGTDTQYL.

This clonotype showed up just a few times. This chain uses TRBV7-2 with TRBJ2-4; 9 bases match TRBD1. From germline, CDR1 is SGHTA and CDR2 FQGNSA. This CDR3 is built from 16 residues. V trimming: 5 bases; J trimming: 1 base; junction bases outside the gene matches: 6. The CDR3 protein is CASSAQGAQAKNIQYF. In DNA, the CDR3 is TGTGCCAGCAGCGCACAGGGGGCGCAGGCCAAAAACATTCAGTACTTC.

This chain uses TRBV20-1 with TRBJ2-2, with a weak D call TRBD1 (6 bases). The germline gives CDR1 DFQATT, CDR2 SNEGSKA (reference sequence). The CDR3 contains 14 residues. Trimming removed 4 bases at V and 4 bases at J, with 13 bases between. This chain's CDR3 is CSAKGERGTGELFF. For the CDR3, the DNA is TGCAGTGCTAAGGGGGAGAGAGGCACCGGGGAGCTGTTTTTT.

V usage is TRBV24-1 and J usage is TRBJ2-1; possibly TRBD2 for D (5 bases). V was trimmed by 9 bases and J by 0 bases, leaving 8 bases between them. CDR1 is KGHDR and CDR2 is SFDVKD in the germline V gene. The CDR3 contains 13 residues. This chain's CDR3 is CATGRDSYNEQFF. The CDR3 bases are TGTGCCACCGGCCGGGACTCCTACAATGAGCAGTTCTTC.

This chain connects TRBV7-2 to TRBJ2-5; D is ambiguous. Trimming stripped 1 base from V and 4 bases from J, with 13 bases between. Looked up from germline, CDR1 is SGHTA and CDR2 is FQGNSA. The CDR3 length is 15 residues. The CDR3 DNA reads as TGTGCCAGCAGCTTAGATGGGAAAGTCTCAGAGACCCAGTACTTC. It codes for CASSLDGKVSETQYF. Filled out from reference TRBV7-2 and TRBJ2-5, the complete variable domain reads GAGVSQSPSNKVTEKGKDVELRCDPISGHTALYWYRQSLGQGLEFLIYFQGNSAPDKSGLPSDRFSAERTGGSVSTLTIQRTQQEDSAVYLCASSLDGKVSETQYFGPGTRLLVL.

V gene TRBV6-5 combines with J gene TRBJ2-3, with TRBD1 as a possible D gene (6 bases). This CDR3 has 15 residues. The V end lost 2 bases, the J end lost 3 bases, and 12 bases lay between the germline ends. CDR1 is MNHEY and CDR2 is SVGAGI in the germline V gene. CDR3 nucleotide sequence: TGTGCCAGCAGTTACGGTCCAGGGGTAACAGATACGCAGTATTTT. It encodes CASSYGPGVTDTQYF.

This clonotype was counted a few times. V gene TRBV27 combines with J gene TRBJ2-1; D tentatively fits TRBD1 or TRBD2 (5 bases each). V was cut by 6 bases and J by 8 bases, with 20 bases left in between. CDR1 and CDR2 (germline): MNHEY, SMNVEV (reference sequence). This CDR3 spans 15 amino acids. DNA of the CDR3: TGTGCCAGCAGCGTCGGGACCCAATATGTAGATGAGCAGTTCTTC. This translates into CASSVGTQYVDEQFF.

The J gene is TRBJ2-5, the V gene TRBV7-8; TRBD2 matches at 11 bases. The V gene's germline CDR1 is SGHVS and CDR2 FQNEAQ. Trimming took 1 base from V and 4 from J; bases not matched to a gene: 2. The CDR3 is made up of 15 amino acids. The CDR3 protein is CASSLGTSGLETQYF. CDR3 nucleotide sequence: TGTGCCAGCAGCTTAGGGACTAGCGGGTTAGAGACCCAGTACTTC.

The V gene is TRBV20-1, the J gene TRBJ1-2; 8 bases fit TRBD1. This CDR3 comprises 13 residues. Germline-derived CDR1 and CDR2 are DFQATT and SNEGSKA (reference sequence). The V segment lost 3 bases and the J segment 7 bases; nucleotides outside the gene matches: 7. The CDR3 nucleotides are TGCAGTGCTAGTTCGGACAGGGTGGGTGGCTACACCTTC. Translated: CSASSDRVGGYTF.

The rearrangement joins TRBV5-1 to TRBJ1-2; possibly TRBD1 for D (5 bases). The CDR3 is 14 amino acids. Trimming took off 2 bases at V and 6 bases at J, with 14 bases between the two ends. Germline CDR1 SGHRS, CDR2 YFSETQ. CDR3 sequence (DNA): TGCGCCAGCAGCTTCGAGGGGCCAGGGAATGGCTACACCTTC. Protein: CASSFEGPGNGYTF.

This chain uses TRBV12-3 or TRBV12-4 with TRBJ1-1; D not certain. The CDR3 sequence is 14 residues long. V dropped 5 bases and J dropped 3 bases, with 13 bases sitting between them. The CDR3 protein is CASSKEAEYTEAFF. The CDR3 region has the DNA TGTGCCAGCAGTAAAGAGGCAGAGTACACTGAAGCTTTCTTT.

The genes are TRBV20-1 and TRBJ2-1, with D possibly matching TRBD2 (6 bases). The CDR3 covers 16 residues. Germline V gene sequence: CDR1 DFQATT, CDR2 SNEGSKA (reference sequence). Trimming stripped 1 base from V and 0 bases from J, with 13 bases between. The CDR3 DNA follows: TGCAGTGCTAGAGCCTCTGGGGGGAGCTCCTACAATGAGCAGTTCTTC. It translates to CSARASGGSSYNEQFF.

The V and J genes are TRBV7-3 and TRBJ2-3, with 13 bases that match TRBD2. The J segment lost 3 bases and the V segment lost 7 bases, leaving 4 bases of the junction unmatched. The germline V gene encodes CDR1 SGHTA and CDR2 FQGTGA. The CDR3 runs 15 residues. The CDR3 spells CASTGLAGITDTQYF. The CDR3 DNA reads TGTGCCAGCACGGGACTAGCGGGGATTACAGATACGCAGTATTTT.

This clonotype appeared many times. The chain employs TRBV12-3 or TRBV12-4 and TRBJ2-1, with D possibly matching TRBD2 (6 bases). CDR3 size: 16 residues. Trimming took 5 bases from V and 7 from J, leaving 21 bases between them. The DNA of the CDR3 is TGTGCCAGCAGTCCCGGGTTTGGGCGGGGCCAAAATGAGCAGTTCTTC. Its translation: CASSPGFGRGQNEQFF.

This clonotype was counted only a few times. The chain recombines TRBV13 with TRBJ2-3, with D unresolved. The CDR3 extends over 15 amino acids. V was pared by 3 bases and J by 5 bases, with 15 bases between. Germline CDR1 PRHDT, CDR2 FYEKMQ (reference sequence). CDR3 coding DNA: TGTGCCAGCAGCTTGGGATTTTCAGGTGGAGATACGCAGTATTTT. Protein: CASSLGFSGGDTQYF.

Many counts were recorded for this clonotype. The rearrangement links TRBV30 to TRBJ2-7; 11 positions agree with TRBD2. J gave up 3 bases and V 3 bases, and 4 bases lay outside the gene matches. Germline V gene data show CDR1 as GTSNPN and CDR2 as SVGIG (reference sequence). The CDR3 length is 14 residues. CDR3 sequence (DNA): TGTGCCTGGAGACTAGCGGGAGAGAACTACGAGCAGTACGTC. Its protein product is CAWRLAGENYEQYV.

This clonotype has ten or more counts. CDR3 nucleotides: TGTGCCAGCAGGCTCCTGGCAGCGAACAATGAGCAGTTCTTC. Amino acid sequence: CASRLLAANNEQFF. The rearrangement joins TRBV12-3 or TRBV12-4 to TRBJ2-1, with D hard to call. The CDR3 loop spans 14 amino acids. Trimming cost V 6 bases and J 5 bases, with 14 bases left between them.

This clonotype appeared many times. Here the CDR3 reads CASSLELADNEQFF. CDR3 DNA sequence: TGTGCCAGCAGCTTAGAACTAGCGGACAATGAGCAGTTCTTC. This sequence joins TRBV7-2 and TRBJ2-1; TRBD2 matches 8 bases. CDR3 length: 14 amino acids. Trimming took 1 base from V and 5 from J; bases not matched to a gene: 1. Germline V lookup: CDR1 SGHTA, CDR2 FQGNSA.